Presented here are 14 T cell receptor beta chains from one specimen sequenced in a study of shared clonotypes between healthy human individuals. Naive-designated CD8 cells lacked CD45RO, were positively enriched for CCR7, and omitted terminally differentiated effector memory CD45RA+ cells. Using immunoSEQ multiplex PCR, the repertoire was profiled, and TCRdb retains in-frame clones only, with some absent. This table has around 1,900,000 clones, 93% appearing once. Sequencing was done on a sample of naive CD8+ T cells from PBMCs. These TCRs come from a man between 18 and 29 years old in good health. Some clones in this sample may be carry-over from other donors' samples.

V and J are TRBV27 and TRBJ2-1; 10 bases agree with TRBD2. V lost 3 bases, J lost 5 bases, and 13 bases stayed unmatched. This CDR3 has 18 amino acids. In germline, CDR1 is MNHEY, CDR2 SMNVEV (reference sequence). The CDR3 is CASSLAVAGGVIHNEQFF. The CDR3 region has the DNA TGTGCCAGCAGTTTGGCGGTAGCGGGAGGAGTTATCCACAATGAGCAGTTCTTC.

Only one count was recorded for this clone. The genes are TRBV6-6 and TRBJ1-1; D is undetermined. Germline assignment: CDR1 MNHNY and CDR2 SVGAGI (reference sequence). CDR3 length: 12 residues. V was clipped by 5 bases and J by 5 bases, with 9 bases between them. The CDR3 loop is CASSHTWTEAFF. CDR3 DNA sequence: TGTGCCAGCAGTCACACGTGGACTGAAGCTTTCTTT.

This chain connects TRBV27 to TRBJ2-1, with 7 bases that match TRBD2. V shed 4 bases and J 9 bases; nucleotides not matched to a gene: 9. Per germline, CDR1 MNHEY and CDR2 SMNVEV (reference sequence). The CDR3 length is 14 residues. The CDR3 protein is CASSSAGALGEQFF. DNA of the CDR3: TGTGCCAGCAGTTCGGCGGGAGCGTTGGGTGAGCAGTTCTTC.

The chain uses TRBV9 and TRBJ2-1; D is unresolved. V dropped 0 bases and J dropped 9 bases, with 10 bases sitting between them. This CDR3 comprises 13 residues. Germline CDR1 SGDLS, CDR2 YYNGEE. CDR3 sequence reads: CASSVDSLVEQFF. Here the CDR3 DNA reads TGTGCCAGCAGCGTAGATAGTCTCGTTGAGCAGTTCTTC.

V gene TRBV7-9 combines with J gene TRBJ2-2; D is uncertain. The germline gives CDR1 SEHNR, CDR2 FQNEAQ (reference sequence). The ends were cut back, 4 bases at V and 0 bases at J, with 15 bases in the middle. This CDR3 region has 17 residues. The CDR3 region has the DNA TGTGCCAGCAGCTCCTCCGCCTTCCAGGCGAACACCGGGGAGCTGTTTTTT. Residues: CASSSSAFQANTGELFF.

The gene calls are TRBV7-8 and TRBJ2-7; D gene unclear. Trimming took 5 bases from V and 0 from J, leaving 8 bases between them. The germline gives CDR1 SGHVS, CDR2 FQNEAQ. This CDR3 spans 13 amino acids. The chain's CDR3 is CASSPENSYEQYF. The CDR3 region has the DNA TGTGCCAGCAGCCCAGAAAACTCCTACGAGCAGTACTTC.

The chain joins TRBV6-4 to TRBJ1-1; D remains ambiguous. Germline lookup yields CDR1 MRHNA and CDR2 SNTAGT. Trimming took 6 bases from V and 1 from J, leaving 9 bases between them. The CDR3 is 13 amino acids. In DNA form, the CDR3 reads TGTGCCAGCAGAGACGGCACGAACACTGAAGCTTTCTTT. It encodes CASRDGTNTEAFF.

Comment on this clone: The sample contains more than one DNA sequence encoding this CDR3. The chain is built from TRBV5-1 and TRBJ2-3, with no clear D. The CDR3 has 12 amino acids. V was shortened by 2 bases and J by 3 bases, with 4 bases between the two germline ends. CDR1 SGHRS and CDR2 YFSETQ come from the germline V gene. The CDR3 sequence is CASSLNTDTQYF. Written as DNA, the CDR3 is TGCGCCAGCAGCTTAAATACAGATACGCAGTATTTT.

The chain recombines TRBV28 with TRBJ2-7; D remains unclear. The germline gives CDR1 MDHEN, CDR2 SYDVKM. The CDR3 has 14 residues. V gave up 2 bases and J gave up 3 bases, with 11 bases separating them. The CDR3 sequence is CASSLVTRIYEQYF. The CDR3 DNA reads TGTGCCAGCAGTTTAGTGACCAGGATCTACGAGCAGTACTTC.

The rearrangement joins TRBV6-6 to TRBJ2-7, with TRBD2 as a possible D gene (5 bases). V gave up 7 bases and J gave up 5 bases, with 18 bases separating them. This CDR3 has 14 amino acids. Germline lookup yields CDR1 MNHNY and CDR2 SVGAGI (reference sequence). CDR3 residues: CASTPGGSGDEQYF. CDR3 DNA: TGTGCCAGCACCCCCGGTGGGAGTGGGGACGAGCAGTACTTC.

In its sample, this clone was seen once. Additional DNA sequences in this sample encode the identical CDR3. The chain is built from TRBV7-8 and TRBJ2-7; D gene unclear. Per germline, CDR1 SGHVS and CDR2 FQNEAQ. This CDR3 has 13 amino acids. V was trimmed by 1 base and J by 1 base, leaving 5 bases between them. This chain's CDR3 is CASSLGASYEQYF. CDR3 coding DNA: TGTGCCAGCAGCTTAGGGGCTTCCTACGAGCAGTACTTC. Supplemented by reference TRBV7-8 and TRBJ2-7, the full variable domain reads GAGVSQSPRYKVAKRGQDVALRCDPISGHVSLFWYQQALGQGPEFLTYFQNEAQLDKSGLPSDRFFAERPEGSVSTLKIQRTQQEDSAVYLCASSLGASYEQYFGPGTRLTVT.

The chain joins TRBV9 to TRBJ2-7; D possibly matches TRBD1 or TRBD2 (5 bases each). The CDR3 totals 14 residues. The germline gives CDR1 SGDLS, CDR2 YYNGEE. Trimming removed 0 bases at V and 4 bases at J, with 11 bases between. The CDR3 nucleotides read TGTGCCAGCAGCGTAGCCTGGGGGAGTTACGAGCAGTACTTC. Translation gives CASSVAWGSYEQYF.

The table lists this clone with a count of one. The genes are TRBV10-3 and TRBJ2-7, with D perhaps TRBD1 (6 bases). Deletions cut 3 bases from V and 4 bases from J, with 10 bases between. Germline lookup yields CDR1 ENHRY and CDR2 SYGVKD. The CDR3 spans 13 residues. The CDR3 is CAISDSDSYEQYF. CDR3 coding DNA: TGTGCCATCAGTGATTCGGACAGTTACGAGCAGTACTTC.

This chain connects TRBV30 to TRBJ1-5, with D possibly being TRBD1 (5 bases). Trimming pared 5 bases from V and 6 bases from J, leaving 17 bases between. This CDR3 is 14 amino acids long. Germline V CDR1 and CDR2: GTSNPN, SVGIG (reference sequence). CDR3 residues: CAWPHGHPTQPQHF. For the CDR3, the DNA is TGTGCCTGGCCTCACGGACATCCTACTCAGCCCCAGCATTTT.